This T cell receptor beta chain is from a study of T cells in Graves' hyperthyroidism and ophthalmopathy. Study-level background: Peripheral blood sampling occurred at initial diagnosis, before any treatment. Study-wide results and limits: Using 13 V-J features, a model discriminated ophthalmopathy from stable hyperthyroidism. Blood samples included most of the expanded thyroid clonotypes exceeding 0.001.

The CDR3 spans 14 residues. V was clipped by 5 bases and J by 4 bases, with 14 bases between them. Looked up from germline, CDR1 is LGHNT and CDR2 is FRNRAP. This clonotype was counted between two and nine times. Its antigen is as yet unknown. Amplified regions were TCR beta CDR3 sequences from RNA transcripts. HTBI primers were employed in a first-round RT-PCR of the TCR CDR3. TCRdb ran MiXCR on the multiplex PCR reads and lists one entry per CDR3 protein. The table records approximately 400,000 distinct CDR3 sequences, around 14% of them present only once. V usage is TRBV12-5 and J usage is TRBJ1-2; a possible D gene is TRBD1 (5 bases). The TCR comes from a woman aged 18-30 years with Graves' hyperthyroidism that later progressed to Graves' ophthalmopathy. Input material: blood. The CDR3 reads CASGTPLGGYGYTF. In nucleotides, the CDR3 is TGTGCTAGTGGTACTCCCCTGGGGGGCTATGGCTACACCTTC.